This T cell receptor (beta chain) was identified in a study of blood T cell repertoires in COVID-19. V lost 1 base and J 2 bases, leaving 14 bases between the germline ends. CDR1 and CDR2 (germline): SEHNR, FQNEAQ (reference sequence). The CDR3 length is 16 residues. Each participant's cohort was designated according to participant-reported clinical history. In the authors' methods: Amplification from reference gene primers served as the basis for estimated nucleated cell counts. Here immunoSEQ multiplex PCR was the method, and the copy in TCRdb shows in-frame clones only, minus some. V and J calls and clone size follow that table, whereas D and trimming were derived from the DNA. This sample has 200,000 or so clones, with roughly 88% found just once.

The rearrangement joins TRBV7-9 to TRBJ1-2; D is uncertain. The origin of this receptor is a woman aged 25 to 39 who had been exposed to COVID-19. Sequencing was done on a sample of PBMCs or T cells enriched from blood (not recorded which). In DNA, the CDR3 is TGTGCCAGCAGCTTAGGGGAGGCCAGGCACAACTATGGCTACACCTTC. It encodes CASSLGEARHNYGYTF.